This T cell receptor (beta chain) was captured in a study of shared clonotypes between healthy human individuals. Study-level findings and limits: Of the naive CD4 clonotypes, 4% to 5% were shared across several donors.

The naive CD8 fraction comprised CD45RO-negative cells positively selected for CCR7 and excluded terminally differentiated effector memory CD45RA+ cells. The germline CDR1 and CDR2 sequences are SGHNT and YYREEE (reference sequence). The CDR3 is 14 amino acids. V lost 0 bases, J lost 6 bases, and 5 bases stayed unmatched. Concerning this clone itself: Its antigen is still unknown.

The table came from immunoSEQ multiplex PCR; TCRdb's copy has only in-frame clones and leaves some out. The sample gives hundreds of thousands of clones, roughly 98% of which show up once; 0.3% is in the top ten. This clonotype originated in a man younger than 40 in good health. The V gene is TRBV5-4, the J gene TRBJ2-7, with TRBD1 matching over 8 bases. Source material: naive CD8+ T cells sorted from blood. CDR3 protein: CASSLGTGSIEQYF. The CDR3 DNA sequence: TGTGCCAGCAGCTTGGGGACAGGGAGTATCGAGCAGTACTTC.